This T cell receptor (beta chain) was identified during a study of beta chain features in type 1 diabetes. Germline-derived CDR1 and CDR2 are SGHRS and YFSETQ. This CDR3 contains 17 residues. V was pared by 0 bases and J by 6 bases, with 5 bases of the junction left unmatched. General study results and limits: Researchers report that Type 1 diabetes patients had moderately but significantly shorter TCRB CDR3s across all four CD4+ subsets.

On this clone: As yet, its antigen is unknown.

What was sequenced were expressed TCRB transcripts, since all of the isolated RNA had been reverse transcribed. Sequenced by immunoSEQ multiplex PCR; TCRdb stores in-frame clones only, minus some. The data show roughly 730,000 clones, 13% seen once. Input material: naive CD4+ T cells from blood. The chain joins TRBV5-1 to TRBJ1-6, with TRBD1 identical over 11 bases. The clonotype was recovered from a man between 18 and 35 years old with type 1 diabetes. The CDR3 DNA reads TGCGCCAGCAGCTTGGTTGGACAGGGGGCTTCTAATTCACCCCTCCACTTT. Translated: CASSLVGQGASNSPLHF.